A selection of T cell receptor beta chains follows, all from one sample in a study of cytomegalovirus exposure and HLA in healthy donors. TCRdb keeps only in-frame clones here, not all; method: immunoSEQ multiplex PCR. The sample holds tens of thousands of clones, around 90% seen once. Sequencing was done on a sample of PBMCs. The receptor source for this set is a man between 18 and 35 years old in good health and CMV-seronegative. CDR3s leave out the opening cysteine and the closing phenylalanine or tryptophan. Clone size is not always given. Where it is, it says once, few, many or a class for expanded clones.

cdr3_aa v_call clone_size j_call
ASSMRDGLYEQY TRBV19 NA TRBJ2-7
ASSTLLRQPQH TRBV19 NA TRBJ1-5
ASSPAGGKGEQY TRBV18 NA TRBJ2-7
ASSLRQGYNEQF TRBV5-1 NA TRBJ2-1
ASSLSRPAGEQY TRBV7-2 NA TRBJ2-7
ASSQKGQGAGNQPQH TRBV7-9 NA TRBJ1-5
ASSVEVAGVAGNTQY TRBV9 NA TRBJ2-3
ASSQGGQGARLHYGYT TRBV14 NA TRBJ1-2
ASSSRTGRSADTQY TRBV11-2 NA TRBJ2-3
ASSDRLLAGTDTQY TRBV25-1 NA TRBJ2-3
ASSLDTGGTEAF TRBV7-2 NA TRBJ1-1
AISERWRDNQPQH TRBV10-3 NA TRBJ1-5
ASSPGTSGSSYPGELF TRBV7-9 NA TRBJ2-2
ASSQGPQGQGAGANVLT TRBV4-1 NA TRBJ2-6
ASSVQALGYEQY TRBV7-9 once TRBJ2-7
AASGNMNTEAF TRBV27 NA TRBJ1-1
ASSLAGTGGEAF TRBV7-8 many TRBJ1-1
ASSWGTSGTEGTDTQY TRBV28 NA TRBJ2-3
ASSKAEGEIDEQF TRBV6-4 NA TRBJ2-1
ASLRPGTNTEAF TRBV7-9 NA TRBJ1-1
ASKRRLAGADTQY TRBV2 NA TRBJ2-3
ASSRTGTDSYEQY TRBV11-2 NA TRBJ2-7
ASSDTGRLWRYT TRBV27 NA TRBJ1-2
ASSQDQASGANNEQF TRBV4-3 NA TRBJ2-1
ASTQTVASGAGAQF TRBV7-2 NA TRBJ2-1
ASSGQGREQY TRBV28 NA TRBJ2-7
ASSLARPPYEQY TRBV7-9 once TRBJ2-7
ASSPRTGGGTEAF TRBV18 NA TRBJ1-1
ASSLPHIEQF TRBV5-4 NA TRBJ2-1
ASQQGLSIPGNTIY TRBV19 NA TRBJ1-3
ASSSDRGRNTIY TRBV11-2 NA TRBJ1-3
ASSLGRFSGNTIY TRBV13 NA TRBJ1-3
ASSERGGGNTEAF TRBV6-1 NA TRBJ1-1
ASSSLSGRATQY TRBV5-1 NA TRBJ2-3
ATSREGQGAPNEQF TRBV15 NA TRBJ2-1
ASSNKGKGELHRAVYEQY TRBV21-1 once TRBJ2-7
ASTPGGASGYT TRBV27 NA TRBJ1-2
ASYGQGGNQPQH TRBV28 NA TRBJ1-5